These 27 T cell receptor beta chains were sequenced from one sample in a study of blood T cell repertoires in COVID-19. Libraries were prepared by immunoSEQ multiplex PCR; TCRdb keeps only in-frame clonotypes and omits some of them. Here the sample spans roughly 200,000 clones, around 80% being singletons. The sample was peripheral blood. These TCRs come from a woman aged 40 to 55 with COVID-19, enrolled during active disease.

This clone was picked up a small number of times. V and J are TRBV10-1 and TRBJ2-7; D gene unclear. Germline-derived CDR1 and CDR2 are WNHNN and SYGVQD (reference sequence). There are 12 residues in the CDR3. V was shortened by 3 bases and J by 4 bases, with 7 bases between the two germline ends. CDR3 sequence reads: CASSDSSYEQYF. The CDR3 nucleotides read TGCGCCAGCAGTGATAGCAGTTACGAGCAGTACTTC.

The chain joins TRBV28 to TRBJ2-7, with 10 positions matching TRBD2. CDR1 MDHEN and CDR2 SYDVKM come from the germline V gene. Trimming removed 3 bases from V and 5 bases from J; junction bases left unmatched: 10. This CDR3 has 16 residues. The CDR3 here is CASSLDASGRGNEQYF. The CDR3 nucleotides are TGTGCCAGCAGTTTGGACGCTAGCGGGAGAGGGAACGAGCAGTACTTC. The full variable domain, rest sourced from reference TRBV28 and TRBJ2-7, is DVKVTQSSRYLVKRTGEKVFLECVQDMDHENMFWYRQDPGLGLRLIYFSYDVKMKEKGDIPEGYSVSREKKERFSLILESASTNQTSMYLCASSLDASGRGNEQYFGPGTRLTVT.

This chain links TRBV20-1 with TRBJ1-1; no reliable D call. CDR3 length equals 11 residues. V shed 4 bases and J shed 2 bases, with 5 bases lying between them. Germline CDR1 reads DFQATT; CDR2 reads SNEGSKA (reference sequence). CDR3 DNA: TGCAGTGCTACAGGAAACACTGAAGCTTTCTTT. Amino acids: CSATGNTEAFF.

This chain joins TRBV6-5 and TRBJ1-5; TRBD1 matches at 7 bases. The trim removed 6 bases at V and 6 bases at J, leaving 5 bases unmatched. The CDR3 consists of 13 residues. The germline gives CDR1 MNHEY, CDR2 SVGAGI. In DNA form, the CDR3 reads TGTGCCAGCAGGTGGGACAGAGGTCAGCCCCAGCATTTT. Amino acids: CASRWDRGQPQHF.

The V and J genes are TRBV5-1 and TRBJ2-7; 7 bases are shared with TRBD2. V was pared by 0 bases and J by 4 bases, with 4 bases of the junction left unmatched. This CDR3 region has 14 residues. Germline CDR1 and CDR2: SGHRS and YFSETQ. The CDR3 here is CASSLDRGGYEQYF. CDR3 nucleotide sequence: TGCGCCAGCAGCTTGGACCGGGGAGGGTACGAGCAGTACTTC.

This clone was seen once. The rearrangement uses TRBV3-1 (or the pseudogene TRBV3-2) and TRBJ2-7; perhaps TRBD2 as D (5 bases). V was trimmed by 0 bases and J by 5 bases, leaving 14 bases between them. In germline, CDR1 is LGHDT, CDR2 YNNKEL (reference sequence). This CDR3 is built from 15 residues. The chain's CDR3 is CASSQDPPGSHEQYF. CDR3 DNA sequence: TGTGCCAGCAGCCAAGACCCGCCGGGATCCCACGAGCAGTACTTC.

This rearrangement joins TRBV9 to TRBJ2-2; 10 bases align to TRBD1. The CDR3 extends over 16 amino acids. In germline, CDR1 is SGDLS, CDR2 YYNGEE. Trimming took 4 bases from V and 3 from J; bases not matched to a gene: 6. CDR3 region: CASSPRTGGYTGELFF. Here the CDR3 DNA reads TGTGCCAGCAGCCCGCGGACAGGGGGTTACACCGGGGAGCTGTTTTTT. Drawing the rest from reference TRBV9 and TRBJ2-2, the complete variable domain is DSGVTQTPKHLITATGQRVTLRCSPRSGDLSVYWYQQSLDQGLQFLIQYYNGEERAKGNILERFSAQQFPDLHSELNLSSLELGDSALYFCASSPRTGGYTGELFFGEGSRLTVL.

This sequence joins TRBV6-5 and TRBJ2-5, with TRBD2 identical over 13 bases. J was trimmed by 5 bases and V by 7 bases; bases with no gene match: 7. The CDR3 runs to 15 residues. Germline V gene sequence: CDR1 MNHEY, CDR2 SVGAGI. The DNA for the CDR3 is TGTGCCAGCACCCGGACTAGCGGGAGTCGGGAGACCCAGTACTTC. Translation: CASTRTSGSRETQYF.

The rearrangement joins TRBV28 to TRBJ1-1; a weak D match, TRBD1 (6 bases). V lost 6 bases and J lost 7, with 18 bases in between. Germline V CDR1 and CDR2: MDHEN, SYDVKM. This CDR3 region has 14 residues. CDR3 region: CASSPWGTRNEAFF. CDR3 in DNA: TGTGCCAGCAGCCCGTGGGGGACACGGAATGAAGCTTTCTTT.

The chain links TRBV14 to TRBJ1-3; the D gene is possibly TRBD1 (6 bases). The CDR3 consists of 15 residues. Germline lookup yields CDR1 SGHDN and CDR2 FVKESK. V gave up 3 bases and J gave up 2 bases, with 11 bases separating them. The CDR3 is CASSQIRGTGNTIYF. DNA for the CDR3: TGTGCCAGCAGCCAGATCAGGGGAACTGGAAACACCATATATTTT.

The rearrangement uses TRBV28 and TRBJ1-3; 8 positions match TRBD1. After removal of 1 base from V and 3 bases from J, the junction contained 5 bases not matched to a gene. Germline CDR1 and CDR2: MDHEN and SYDVKM. The CDR3 covers 16 residues. The CDR3 loop is CASSLYGQGVGNTIYF. The CDR3 region has the DNA TGTGCCAGCAGTTTATACGGACAGGGAGTTGGAAACACCATATATTTT. The whole variable domain, filled in from reference TRBV28 and TRBJ1-3, reads DVKVTQSSRYLVKRTGEKVFLECVQDMDHENMFWYRQDPGLGLRLIYFSYDVKMKEKGDIPEGYSVSREKKERFSLILESASTNQTSMYLCASSLYGQGVGNTIYFGEGSWLTVV.

The chain employs TRBV9 and TRBJ1-3, with 10 bases lining up with TRBD1. With V trimmed by 3 bases and J by 4 bases, 4 bases remained unmatched. In germline, CDR1 is SGDLS, CDR2 YYNGEE. CDR3 size: 15 residues. The CDR3 region is CASSARQGAGNTIYF. For the CDR3, the DNA is TGTGCCAGCAGCGCGAGACAGGGGGCGGGAAACACCATATATTTT.

V usage is TRBV15 and J usage is TRBJ2-7; possibly TRBD2 for D (5 bases). V was pared by 0 bases and J by 3 bases, with 18 bases between. The CDR3 runs 17 residues. In germline, CDR1 is LNHNV, CDR2 YYDKDF (reference sequence). The CDR3 nucleotides are TGTGCCACCAGCAGAGATCAGCTCCGGGATCAAAACTACGAGCAGTACTTC. Translation: CATSRDQLRDQNYEQYF.

The V gene is TRBV3-1 (or the pseudogene TRBV3-2), the J gene TRBJ1-3; TRBD1 is a possible D gene (5 bases). The germline V gene has CDR1 LGHDT and CDR2 YNNKEL (reference sequence). The V end was cut by 4 bases, the J end by 1 base, with 14 bases between. CDR3 size: 16 residues. The CDR3: CASSRRSGGSGNTIYF. The CDR3 region has the DNA TGTGCCAGCAGCCGTAGATCGGGGGGGTCTGGAAACACCATATATTTT.

The chain couples TRBV29-1 to TRBJ2-5, with 8 nucleotides matching TRBD1. The CDR3 contains 13 residues. The germline V gene has CDR1 SQVTM and CDR2 ANQGSEA. V lost 6 bases, J lost 2 bases, and 5 bases stayed unmatched. DNA of the CDR3: TGCAGCGTCGACAGGGGCTCACAAGAGACCCAGTACTTC. Protein: CSVDRGSQETQYF.

The V and J genes are TRBV9 and TRBJ2-5; 10 bases are a match to TRBD2. The junction had 14 bases not matched to a gene; V was cut back by 4 bases and J by 5 bases. CDR3 length equals 17 residues. Germline CDR1 reads SGDLS; CDR2 reads YYNGEE. The CDR3 protein is CASSPSRASGSWETQYF. The CDR3 DNA sequence: TGTGCCAGCAGCCCGTCGAGGGCTAGCGGGAGTTGGGAGACCCAGTACTTC.

This clone has just a few counts. This sequence joins TRBV6-6 and TRBJ1-3; 9 bases agree with TRBD1. Trimming cost V 0 bases and J 3 bases; bases outside gene matches: 3. The CDR3 contains 16 residues. Germline V gives CDR1 MNHNY, CDR2 SVGAGI (reference sequence). Here the CDR3 DNA reads TGTGCCAGCAGTTACTCGACAGGGGGTTATGGAAACACCATATATTTT. This sequence encodes CASSYSTGGYGNTIYF.

This clone has a handful of counts. This rearrangement joins TRBV25-1 to TRBJ1-4; D is perhaps TRBD1 (5 bases). Germline CDR1 reads MGHDK; CDR2 reads SYGVNS. Between the trimmed V and J ends, which lost 5 bases and 8 bases, there was a span of 18 bases. The CDR3 spans 15 residues. This CDR3 reads CASSNIDPGKEKLFF. The DNA for the CDR3 is TGTGCCAGCAGTAACATAGATCCAGGGAAGGAAAAACTGTTTTTT. The whole variable domain, filled in from reference TRBV25-1 and TRBJ1-4, reads EADIYQTPRYLVIGTGKKITLECSQTMGHDKMYWYQQDPGMELHLIHYSYGVNSTEKGDLSSESTVSRIRTEHFPLTLESARPSHTSQYLCASSNIDPGKEKLFFGSGTQLSVL.

This rearrangement joins TRBV10-1 to TRBJ2-3, with 13 positions matching TRBD2. V gave up 8 bases and J gave up 5 bases; unmatched junction bases: 10. The CDR3 extends over 16 amino acids. CDR1 and CDR2 from the germline V gene are WNHNN and SYGVQD (reference sequence). The CDR3 DNA reads TGCGCCAGCGCCCCAGGGAGACTAGCGGGAGGAGATACGCAGTATTTT. It encodes CASAPGRLAGGDTQYF.

J is TRBJ2-2 and V is TRBV9; 7 bases map to TRBD1. Germline V lookup: CDR1 SGDLS, CDR2 YYNGEE. V gave up 3 bases and J gave up 1 base; unmatched junction bases: 6. This CDR3 has 16 residues. The CDR3 reads CASSANRDRNTGELFF. DNA of the CDR3: TGTGCCAGCAGCGCGAACCGGGACAGGAACACCGGGGAGCTGTTTTTT. Variable domain in full (rest from reference TRBV9 and TRBJ2-2): DSGVTQTPKHLITATGQRVTLRCSPRSGDLSVYWYQQSLDQGLQFLIQYYNGEERAKGNILERFSAQQFPDLHSELNLSSLELGDSALYFCASSANRDRNTGELFFGEGSRLTVL.

The chain has TRBV6-1 and TRBJ1-5; D not resolved. This CDR3 has 14 amino acids. Germline assignment: CDR1 MNHNS and CDR2 SASEGT. Trimming stripped 3 bases from V and 5 bases from J, with 11 bases between. CDR3 region: CASSDRPVDQPQHF. The DNA for the CDR3 is TGTGCCAGCAGTGATCGTCCGGTCGATCAGCCCCAGCATTTT.

This chain connects TRBV5-1 to TRBJ2-1; D is uncertain. Germline-derived CDR1 and CDR2 are SGHRS and YFSETQ. The CDR3 is made up of 13 amino acids. Trimming stripped 0 bases from V and 4 bases from J, with 5 bases between. DNA of the CDR3: TGCGCCAGCAGCTTGGTCGTATACAATGAGCAGTTCTTC. Translated: CASSLVVYNEQFF.

V and J are TRBV7-3 and TRBJ2-1, with unresolved D. Between the trimmed V and J ends, which lost 5 bases and 0 bases, there was a span of 17 bases. CDR1 is SGHTA, CDR2 FQGTGA, per germline. The CDR3 contains 17 residues. CDR3 in DNA: TGTGCCAGCAGCCCTAACCCCGGAGTAAGCTCCTACAATGAGCAGTTCTTC. Translated: CASSPNPGVSSYNEQFF.

The CDR3 DNA reads TGCGCCAGCAGCCAAAACCCGACAGGGAAATTGCCCCAGCATTTT. Amino acids: CASSQNPTGKLPQHF. This sequence joins TRBV4-1 and TRBJ1-5, with 7 bases fitting TRBD1. Germline lookup yields CDR1 MGHRA and CDR2 YSYEKL. The CDR3 totals 15 residues. After removal of 2 bases from V and 9 bases from J, the junction contained 10 bases not matched to a gene.

The CDR3 DNA reads TGTGCCAGCACGACAGGGGGCGACCACAATGAGCAGTTCTTC. This translates into CASTTGGDHNEQFF. The chain combines TRBV27 with TRBJ2-1; 10 bases are shared with TRBD1. Trimming at V came to 7 bases and at J to 5 bases, leaving 5 bases not matched to a gene. The CDR3 covers 14 residues. The germline V gene encodes CDR1 MNHEY and CDR2 SMNVEV (reference sequence).

This clone was seen a few times. The chain is built from TRBV5-6 and TRBJ2-2; no definite D call. Germline lookup yields CDR1 SGHDT and CDR2 YYEEEE. Trimming took 1 base from V and 6 from J, leaving 4 bases between them. The CDR3 is 12 residues long. CDR3 residues: CASSLQAGELFF. As DNA, the CDR3 is TGTGCCAGCAGCTTGCAGGCCGGGGAGCTGTTTTTT.

V gene TRBV10-3 combines with J gene TRBJ2-1; 10 nucleotides match TRBD2. V dropped 6 bases and J dropped 8; count of bases not matched to a gene: 10. This CDR3 has 15 residues. The germline gives CDR1 ENHRY, CDR2 SYGVKD. CDR3 in amino acids: CAISPSGSPGDEQFF. CDR3 DNA: TGTGCCATCAGCCCTAGCGGGAGCCCCGGGGATGAGCAGTTCTTC.